One and the same sample provided the 15 T cell receptor beta chains below, sequenced in a study of blood T cells in healthy people across ages. Sample-barcoded 5' priming and a J-beta primer mix drove a second PCR of about 7 to 12 cycles. TCRdb ran MiXCR on the 5' RACE reads and lists one entry per CDR3 protein. The sample lists about 1.7 million distinct CDR3 sequences, 28% seen once, with about 7.7% in the top ten. The sample was blood. The receptors originated from a woman between 25 and 40 years old in good health.

This clonotype was found a few times. This sequence joins TRBV6-2 or TRBV6-3 and TRBJ1-5; D is ambiguous. Germline-derived CDR1 and CDR2 are MNHEY and SVGEGT. This CDR3 has 14 amino acids. V lost 0 bases and J lost 7, with 10 bases in between. For the CDR3, the DNA is TGTGCCAGCAGTTACTCTAATACAGCGCAGCCCCAGCATTTT. Residues: CASSYSNTAQPQHF.

The CDR3, as DNA: TGTGCCAGCAGTTACCTGCGGACCCCCGGCGAAGATACGCAGTATTTT. This sequence encodes CASSYLRTPGEDTQYF. This rearrangement joins TRBV6-2 or TRBV6-3 to TRBJ2-3; D unclear. This CDR3 contains 16 residues. The germline gives CDR1 MNHEY, CDR2 SVGEGT. The germline V and J ends were trimmed by 2 bases and 5 bases, with 17 bases remaining between them.

This clonotype was counted only a few times. The V and J genes are TRBV7-3 and TRBJ1-1; D remains unclear. Germline V gene sequence: CDR1 SGHTA, CDR2 FQGTGA. V was pared by 2 bases and J by 2 bases, with 9 bases between. The CDR3 extends over 14 amino acids. The CDR3 nucleotides are TGTGCCAGCAGCTTAGATGGGAAAAACACTGAAGCTTTCTTT. Amino acid sequence: CASSLDGKNTEAFF.

This clonotype was seen ten or more times. V and J are TRBV6-5 and TRBJ1-2, with D possibly TRBD1 on 5 matching bases. This CDR3 spans 15 amino acids. Looked up from germline, CDR1 is MNHEY and CDR2 is SVGAGI. Trimming stripped 0 bases from V and 0 bases from J, with 8 bases between. CDR3 region: CASSYSVTANYGYTF. The CDR3 nucleotides are TGTGCCAGCAGTTACTCGGTGACAGCTAACTATGGCTACACCTTC.

Turning to this clonotype: At one of its ends the junction is not consistent with the germline gene, which may arise from a read error. The chain combines TRBV7-6 with TRBJ1-1, with a weak D call TRBD1 (6 bases). CDR1 and CDR2 (germline): SGHVS, FNYEAQ. CDR3 length: 14 amino acids. CDR3 region: CASSSAGANTESFF. The CDR3 DNA sequence: TGTGCCAGCAGCTCGGCGGGGGCGAACACTGAATCTTTCTTT.

The gene calls are TRBV2 and TRBJ1-1, with 9 bases identical to TRBD1. V lost 6 bases to trimming and J lost 4 bases; unmatched junction nucleotides: 6. The CDR3 totals 14 residues. CDR1 and CDR2 from the germline V gene are SNHLY and FYNNEI. CDR3 amino acids: CASRGQGPVTEAFF. CDR3 nucleotide sequence: TGTGCCAGCAGAGGACAGGGGCCAGTCACTGAAGCTTTCTTT.

This chain uses TRBV29-1 with TRBJ2-2, with D perhaps TRBD1 (5 bases). Trimming removed 7 bases at V and 6 bases at J, with 9 bases between. There are 11 residues in the CDR3. In germline, CDR1 is SQVTM, CDR2 ANQGSEA. The chain's CDR3 is CSGGRAGELFF. The CDR3 DNA sequence: TGCAGCGGGGGCCGGGCCGGGGAGCTGTTTTTT.

This clonotype was counted at least ten times. This chain joins TRBV6-5 and TRBJ2-5, with 7 bases matching TRBD2. With 8 bases clipped from V and 2 bases from J, the junction kept 5 bases outside the gene matches. The CDR3 sequence is 13 residues long. The germline gives CDR1 MNHEY, CDR2 SVGAGI. The CDR3 coding sequence is TGTGCCAGCGGCCAGCGGGAACAAGAGACCCAGTACTTC. Its translation is CASGQREQETQYF.

The rearrangement uses TRBV5-4 and TRBJ2-1; 7 nucleotides match TRBD2. Germline lookup yields CDR1 SGHNT and CDR2 YYREEE (reference sequence). The CDR3 runs to 16 residues. Germline trimming cut 5 bases from V and 7 bases from J; bases unmatched to any gene: 15. The CDR3: CASSSPQASGENEQFF. Here the CDR3 DNA reads TGTGCCAGCAGTTCCCCCCAGGCTAGCGGAGAAAATGAGCAGTTCTTC.

Remarks on this clonotype: A junction boundary mismatches the germline segment, possibly from a read error. V is TRBV3-1 and J is TRBJ1-5; D is ambiguous. Germline CDR1 is LGHDT and CDR2 is YNNKEL (reference sequence). The CDR3 has 13 residues. The CDR3 loop reads CASSLRSDQPQHF. For the CDR3, the DNA is TGTGCCAGCAGCCTCCGTAGCGATCAGCCCCAGCATTTT.

This clonotype was counted many times. The chain employs TRBV24-1 and TRBJ2-7; TRBD2 is a possible D gene (5 bases). The CDR3 spans 13 residues. V was pared by 3 bases and J by 0 bases, with 5 bases between. Germline values: CDR1 KGHDR, CDR2 SFDVKD. The DNA for the CDR3 is TGTGCCACCAGTGATGGGAGCTCCTACGAGCAGTACTTC. Translating it yields CATSDGSSYEQYF.

Notes on this clonotype: With a much larger clone just one base away, this may be a read error. The J gene is TRBJ2-1, the V gene TRBV9; D possibly corresponds to TRBD2 (6 bases). Germline V lookup: CDR1 SGDLS, CDR2 YYNGEE. The CDR3 length is 15 residues. Here the CDR3 reads CAGSARVRGFDEQFF. Written as DNA, the CDR3 is TGTGCCGGCAGCGCTAGGGTCCGGGGGTTCGATGAGCAGTTCTTC.

This clonotype was detected a few times. This CDR3 reads CASSLAERQSTGELFF. CDR3 bases: TGTGCCAGCAGTTTGGCGGAGAGGCAGAGCACCGGGGAGCTGTTTTTT. The chain uses TRBV12-3 or TRBV12-4 and TRBJ2-2; D gene uncertain. The germline V and J ends were trimmed by 3 bases and 4 bases, with 15 bases remaining between them. The CDR3 has 16 amino acids.

The CDR3 reads CASSIHYGGVNTEAFF. The CDR3 DNA sequence: TGTGCCAGCAGTATCCATTATGGGGGGGTGAACACTGAAGCTTTCTTT. The rearrangement links TRBV12-3 or TRBV12-4 to TRBJ1-1, with D maybe TRBD1 (5 bases). The CDR3 is 16 amino acids. V lost 5 bases and J 0 bases, leaving 16 bases between the germline ends.

V and J are TRBV20-1 and TRBJ2-1, with 13 bases matching TRBD2. Germline V gene sequence: CDR1 DFQATT, CDR2 SNEGSKA (reference sequence). The CDR3 spans 13 residues. The DNA for the CDR3 is TGCAGGGGGGGACTAGCGGGACACAATGAGCAGTTCTTC. Its translation: CRGGLAGHNEQFF.